The rows below give T cell receptor beta chains drawn from one sample of a study of technical replicates of blood from several donors. Assay: immunoSEQ multiplex PCR; the TCRdb copy retains only in-frame clones and omits some. The table lists approximately 81,000 clones, approximately 75% of them singletons, with roughly 3.7% in the top ten. Input material: PBMCs. Receptors were obtained from a human donor in good health. Some clones in this sample may be carry-over from other donors' samples. Each CDR3 is given with its conserved first and last residue.

length	V	J	CDR3
11	TRBV20-1	TRBJ1-1	CSATEFTEAFF
12	TRBV12-5	TRBJ1-5	CASAIGEGPQHF
15	TRBV27	TRBJ2-7	CASSLSGLAGVDQYF
14	TRBV5-1	TRBJ2-5	CASNGLGVYETQYF
11	TRBV29-1	TRBJ1-2	CSVGPGDGYTF
14	TRBV7-2	TRBJ1-2	CASSWRQGNYGYTF
18	TRBV5-1	TRBJ2-2	CASSLELAGGVGTGELFF
14	TRBV5-4	TRBJ2-1	CASSPGGAVSLAIF
13	TRBV10-3	TRBJ2-7	CAIREAGGKEQYF
13	TRBV5-6	TRBJ1-1	CASSLVANTEAFF
15	TRBV7-8	TRBJ1-1	CASSQQGQVNTEAFF
16	TRBV11-2	TRBJ2-3	CASSQLAGGYTDTQYF
13	TRBV6-5	TRBJ2-3	CASRTGRSDTQYF
16	TRBV6-6	TRBJ2-3	CASSYSTSGPTDTQYF
16	TRBV7-9	TRBJ1-6	CASSSQGQGSRSPLHF
15	TRBV7-9	TRBJ2-7	CASSSGRGATYEQYF
16	TRBV12-2	TRBJ2-7	CASRLVAKRCSYEQYF
14	TRBV27	TRBJ1-1	CASNQGRRGTEAFF
18	TRBV7-9	TRBJ2-6	CASSSPRQGAFGANVLTF
12	TRBV6-1	TRBJ2-5	CASSPDQETQYF
14	TRBV4-2	TRBJ2-3	CASSQAQGRDTQYF
15	TRBV4-2	TRBJ2-7	CASSQERTGTYEQYF
15	TRBV11-2	TRBJ2-5	CASSRGAGSRETQYF
14	TRBV18	TRBJ1-6	CASSRTGLNSPLHF
15	TRBV29-1	TRBJ2-1	CSVVPWERIGNEQFF
14	TRBV10-3	TRBJ2-5	CAIRHPGYQETQYF
14	TRBV7-9	TRBJ1-4	CASSSGTSNEKLFF
15	TRBV7-5	TRBJ1-6	CATHGPTAINSPLHF
17	TRBV10-3	TRBJ2-6	CAIRTPDRDSGANVLTF
15	TRBV5-4	TRBJ2-5	CASSLDTGLGETQYF
15	TRBV9	TRBJ2-2	CASSVWGSATGELFF
17	TRBV11-2	TRBJ1-1	CASSGISQVTLNTEAFF
14	TRBV4-3	TRBJ1-5	CASSQGQGYQPQHF
13	TRBV7-9	TRBJ1-1	CASSSPGGTEAFF
15	TRBV7-8	TRBJ2-7	CASSLNRDRGNEQYF
15	TRBV11-3	TRBJ2-1	CASSLSGESYNEQFF